The present T cell receptor beta chain was sequenced within a study of CD8+CD57+ T cells in acquired aplastic anemia. Study information: Sorted CD4+ and CD8+ cells yielded DNA averaging approximately 3.5 ug. Notes on the study in general: Controls and patients did not differ significantly in CD8+ Simpson's diversity.

Genomic DNA templated the TCR beta VDJ and CDR3 profiling. TCRdb re-derived calls from the reads in MiXCR, one entry per CDR3 protein. The sample contains around 250,000 distinct CDR3 sequences, 55% to 60% of which appear only once. Germline V gene lookup returns CDR1 SGHVS and CDR2 FQNEAQ. V shed 3 bases and J shed 0 bases, with 15 bases lying between them. The CDR3 is made up of 17 amino acids. This clonotype was picked up many times. The antigen is unknown. The sample comprised sorted CD4+, CD8+, or CD8+CD57+ T cells (not recorded which) from PBMCs. The chain is built from TRBV7-8 and TRBJ1-3; D not resolved. The origin of this receptor is a human donor with severe aplastic anemia or a healthy control (not recorded which). The CDR3 region is CASSFRATRSSGNTIYF. The DNA of the CDR3 is TGTGCCAGCAGCTTCCGGGCAACGCGGAGCTCTGGAAACACCATATATTTT. The full variable domain, its missing parts supplied by reference TRBV7-8 and TRBJ1-3, is GAGVSQSPRYKVAKRGQDVALRCDPISGHVSLFWYQQALGQGPEFLTYFQNEAQLDKSGLPSDRFFAERPEGSVSTLKIQRTQQEDSAVYLCASSFRATRSSGNTIYFGEGSWLTVV.